Following are 16 T cell receptor beta chains from one sample sequenced in a study of shared T cell receptors in the human thymus. Assay: immunoSEQ multiplex PCR; the TCRdb copy retains only in-frame clones and omits some. The sample records roughly 550,000 clones, 75% to 85% being singletons. The sample also formed part of further work on human thymus T cells.

Sequenced input: thymocytes. Source of these receptors: a boy under two years old with a congenital heart defect.

The rearrangement links TRBV12-5 to TRBJ1-1; D remains ambiguous. V lost 7 bases and J lost 3, with 15 bases in between. The germline CDR1 and CDR2 sequences are LGHNT and FRNRAP. The CDR3 consists of 14 residues. CDR3 DNA: TGTGCTAGTGCCCCTCGTTTGAGAGACACTGAAGCTTTCTTT. As protein: CASAPRLRDTEAFF.

CDR3: CASSSRAGGPDEQFF. The CDR3 bases are TGCGCCAGCAGCTCGAGAGCGGGAGGGCCCGATGAGCAGTTCTTC. The chain recombines TRBV5-1 with TRBJ2-1; TRBD2 agrees at 10 bases. Trimming removed 3 bases from V and 8 bases from J; junction bases left unmatched: 8. This CDR3 contains 15 residues. Germline V gene data show CDR1 as SGHRS and CDR2 as YFSETQ.

This clone has a handful of counts. This sequence joins TRBV7-6 and TRBJ2-3; 10 bases are shared with TRBD1. The CDR3 sequence is 14 residues long. CDR1 is SGHVS and CDR2 is FNYEAQ in the germline V gene. The J segment lost 6 bases and the V segment lost 5 bases, leaving 5 bases of the junction unmatched. The CDR3 DNA reads as TGTGCCAGCAGCCTGGGGACAGGGGACGATACGCAGTATTTT. Amino acid sequence: CASSLGTGDDTQYF.

The rearrangement uses TRBV19 and TRBJ1-5; TRBD1 aligns across 8 bases. The CDR3 spans 14 residues. V gave up 4 bases and J gave up 2 bases; unmatched junction bases: 1. Per germline, CDR1 LNHDA and CDR2 SQIVND (reference sequence). The CDR3 bases are TGTGCCAGTAGTAAGGACAGGGGCAATCAGCCCCAGCATTTT. Translating it yields CASSKDRGNQPQHF.

This CDR3 is CASSQDNFSRGYGYTF. CDR3 nucleotides: TGCGCCAGCAGCCAAGATAATTTTTCTAGAGGCTATGGCTACACCTTC. The chain combines TRBV4-3 with TRBJ1-2; D is ambiguous. The germline gives CDR1 LGHNA, CDR2 YSLEER. The V and J ends lost 0 bases and 4 bases respectively, with 15 bases between them. CDR3 length equals 16 residues.

The V call is TRBV15, the J call TRBJ2-7, with 7 bases identical to TRBD2. V was clipped by 4 bases and J by 3 bases; unmatched bases: 12. Germline assignment: CDR1 LNHNV and CDR2 YYDKDF (reference sequence). The CDR3 length is 16 residues. In nucleotides, the CDR3 is TGTGCCACCAGCACCTACCTTCGGCGGGAGCTCTACGAGCAGTACTTC. Translated, it gives CATSTYLRRELYEQYF.

This clone was seen only once. Germline and junction disagree at one end, which may indicate a read error. The chain has TRBV5-6 and TRBJ2-3; 8 bases line up with TRBD2. CDR3 size: 14 residues. CDR1 and CDR2 (germline): SGHDT, YYEEEE. The CDR3 reads CAGSLWREADTQYF. For the CDR3, the DNA is TGTGCCGGCAGCTTGTGGCGGGAGGCAGATACGCAGTATTTT.

Of note for this clone: Other DNA sequences in this sample translate to the same CDR3. CDR3 residues: CASSQAVVTSVPDTQYF. CDR3 nucleotide sequence: TGTGCCAGCAGCCAGGCGGTCGTGACTAGCGTCCCAGATACGCAGTATTTT. The V and J genes are TRBV4-2 and TRBJ2-3, with 8 bases aligning to TRBD2. The CDR3 length is 17 residues. Germline V gene sequence: CDR1 LGHNA, CDR2 YNFKEQ. The J segment lost 4 bases and the V segment lost 3 bases, leaving 12 bases of the junction unmatched.

The chain uses TRBV7-3 and TRBJ2-1, with 8 bases that match TRBD2. The CDR3 loop spans 16 amino acids. V shed 6 bases, J shed 3 bases, and the junction held 10 bases outside the gene matches. CDR1 is SGHTA and CDR2 is FQGTGA in the germline V gene. As DNA, the CDR3 is TGTGCCAGCAGTCGACTAGCGTCCGGGGTCTACAATGAGCAGTTCTTC. Translating it yields CASSRLASGVYNEQFF.

About this clone itself: Other nucleotide sequences in the sample specify the same CDR3. The V call is TRBV7-9, the J call TRBJ2-7, with D unresolved. V was trimmed by 4 bases and J by 1 base, leaving 5 bases between them. The CDR3 consists of 12 residues. Germline-derived CDR1 and CDR2 are SEHNR and FQNEAQ (reference sequence). CDR3: CASSSLSYEQYF. As DNA, the CDR3 is TGTGCCAGCAGCTCCTTATCCTACGAGCAGTACTTC. The full variable domain, with the rest looked up from reference TRBV7-9 and TRBJ2-7, is DTGVSQNPRHKITKRGQNVTFRCDPISEHNRLYWYRQTLGQGPEFLTYFQNEAQLEKSRLLSDRFSAERPKGSFSTLEIQRTEQGDSAMYLCASSSLSYEQYFGPGTRLTVT.

The chain combines TRBV4-1 with TRBJ2-4; TRBD2 might be the D (6 bases). This CDR3 has 19 residues. V lost 2 bases to trimming and J lost 0 bases, with 20 bases between them. Looked up from germline, CDR1 is MGHRA and CDR2 is YSYEKL. The CDR3 region is CASSQPNGRTPIAKNIQYF. CDR3 DNA sequence: TGCGCCAGCAGCCAACCTAACGGGAGAACCCCGATAGCCAAAAACATTCAGTACTTC.

The chain uses TRBV28 and TRBJ1-1; D unclear. Germline V lookup: CDR1 MDHEN, CDR2 SYDVKM. The ends were cut back, 9 bases at V and 4 bases at J, with 9 bases in the middle. The CDR3 is 11 amino acids. CDR3 bases: TGTGCCAGTCTGGGGAGCACTGAAGCTTTCTTT. Translated, it gives CASLGSTEAFF.

V and J are TRBV15 and TRBJ1-5; unclear D gene. Trimming took 1 base from V and 1 from J, leaving 11 bases between them. This CDR3 has 16 residues. Germline CDR1 is LNHNV and CDR2 is YYDKDF (reference sequence). The CDR3 is CATSRARVTSNQPQHF. For the CDR3, the DNA is TGTGCCACCAGCAGAGCTCGGGTTACCAGCAATCAGCCCCAGCATTTT.

The chain combines TRBV28 with TRBJ1-2; 11 bases are shared with TRBD1. The CDR3 covers 20 residues. Germline CDR1 MDHEN, CDR2 SYDVKM. With V trimmed by 5 bases and J by 2 bases, 19 bases remained unmatched. The CDR3 DNA sequence: TGTGCCAGCAGTACACCGCATTCTCCGGGACAGGGGGTTCGAAACTATGGCTACACCTTC. This codes for CASSTPHSPGQGVRNYGYTF.

This clone was counted once. The chain carries TRBV4-3 and TRBJ2-3; D may be TRBD2 (6 bases). The CDR3 consists of 13 residues. CDR1 and CDR2 (germline): LGHNA, YSLEER. The V end was cut by 9 bases, the J end by 2 bases, with 12 bases between. CDR3 in DNA: TGCGCCAGACCGACTAGGGCCACAGATACGCAGTATTTT. Translating it yields CARPTRATDTQYF.

V gene TRBV27 combines with J gene TRBJ2-2; D may be TRBD2 (7 bases). Trimming pared 3 bases from V and 0 bases from J, leaving 11 bases between. The CDR3 covers 16 residues. The germline gives CDR1 MNHEY, CDR2 SMNVEV (reference sequence). The CDR3 DNA follows: TGTGCCAGCAGTTTCGGGGGGCAGGCGAACACCGGGGAGCTGTTTTTT. Translated, it gives CASSFGGQANTGELFF.